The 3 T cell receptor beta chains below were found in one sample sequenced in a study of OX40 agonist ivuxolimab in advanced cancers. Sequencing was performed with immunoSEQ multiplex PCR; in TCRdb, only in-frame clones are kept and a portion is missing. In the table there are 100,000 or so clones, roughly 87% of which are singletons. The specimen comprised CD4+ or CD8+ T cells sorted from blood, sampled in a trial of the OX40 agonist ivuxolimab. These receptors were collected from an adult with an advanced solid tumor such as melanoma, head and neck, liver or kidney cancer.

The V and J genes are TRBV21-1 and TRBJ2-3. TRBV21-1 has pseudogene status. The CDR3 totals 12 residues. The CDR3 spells CASSSGVDTQYF. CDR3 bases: TGTGCCAGCAGCTCTGGGGTAGATACGCAGTATTTT.

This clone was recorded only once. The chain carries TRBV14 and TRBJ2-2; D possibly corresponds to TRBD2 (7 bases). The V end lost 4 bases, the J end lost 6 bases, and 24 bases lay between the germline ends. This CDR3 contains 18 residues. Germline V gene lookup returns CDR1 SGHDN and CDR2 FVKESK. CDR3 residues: CASSPLRGPNTGPGELFF. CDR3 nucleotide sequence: TGTGCCAGCAGCCCCCTGCGGGGGCCCAACACGGGGCCCGGGGAGCTGTTTTTT. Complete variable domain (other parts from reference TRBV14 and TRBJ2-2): EAGVTQFPSHSVIEKGQTVTLRCDPISGHDNLYWYRRVMGKEIKFLLHFVKESKQDESGMPNNRFLAERTGGTYSTLKVQPAELEDSGVYFCASSPLRGPNTGPGELFFGEGSRLTVL.

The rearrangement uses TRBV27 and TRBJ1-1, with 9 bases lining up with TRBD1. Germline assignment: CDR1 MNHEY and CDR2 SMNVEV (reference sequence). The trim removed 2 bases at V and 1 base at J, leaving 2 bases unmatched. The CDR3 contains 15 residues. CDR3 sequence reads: CASSLMGQGNTEAFF. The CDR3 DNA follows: TGTGCCAGCAGTTTAATGGGACAGGGGAACACTGAAGCTTTCTTT.